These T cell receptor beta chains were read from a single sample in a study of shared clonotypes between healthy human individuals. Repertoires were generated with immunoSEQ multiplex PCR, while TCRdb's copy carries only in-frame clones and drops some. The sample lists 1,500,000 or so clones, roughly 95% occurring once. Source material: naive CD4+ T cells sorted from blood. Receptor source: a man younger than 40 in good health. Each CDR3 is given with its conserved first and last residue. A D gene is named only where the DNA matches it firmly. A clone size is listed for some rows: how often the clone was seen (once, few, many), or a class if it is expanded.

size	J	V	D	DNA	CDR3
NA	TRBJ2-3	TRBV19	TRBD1	TGTGCCAGTTCGGACAGGGGGCGAACAGATACGCAGTATTTT	CASSDRGRTDTQYF
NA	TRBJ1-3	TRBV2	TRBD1	TGTGCCAGCAGTGAACGTGGCAGGGGGTATGGAAACACCATATATTTT	CASSERGRGYGNTIYF
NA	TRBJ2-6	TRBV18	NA	TGTGCCAGCTCACCTGCCAACACTGGGGCCAACGTCCTGACTTTC	CASSPANTGANVLTF
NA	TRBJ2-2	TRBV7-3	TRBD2	TGTGCCAGCAGCTCGAGCGGACTAGCGGGAGGGGAGCTGTTTTTT	CASSSSGLAGGELFF
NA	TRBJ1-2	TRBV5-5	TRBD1	TGTGCCAGCAGCCCAACCACGACAGGGGAAGTTTCTAACTATGGCTACACCTTC	CASSPTTTGEVSNYGYTF
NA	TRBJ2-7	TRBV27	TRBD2	TGTGCCAGCCGTCCTAGCGGGGGTTCCTACGAGCAGTACTTC	CASRPSGGSYEQYF
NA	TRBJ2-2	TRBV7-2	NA	TGTGCCAGCAGCTTATCTCCGTCAGGAGCTACCGGGGAGCTGTTTTTT	CASSLSPSGATGELFF
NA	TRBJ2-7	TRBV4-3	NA	TGCGCCAGCAGCCAAGATAGTTCCTACGAGCAGTACTTC	CASSQDSSYEQYF
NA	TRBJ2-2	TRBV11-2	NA	TGTGCCAGCACCGGCGGGCTCCAGAACACCGGGGAGCTGTTTTTT	CASTGGLQNTGELFF
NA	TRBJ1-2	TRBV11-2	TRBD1	TGTGCCAGCAGCTTCGGGACAGGGGCGGATAAGAGCTATGGCTACACCTTC	CASSFGTGADKSYGYTF
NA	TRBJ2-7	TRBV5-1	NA	TGCGCCAGCAGCTTGGCGGGGGTAGGGTACGAGCAGTACTTC	CASSLAGVGYEQYF
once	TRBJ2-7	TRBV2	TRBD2	TGTGCCAGGGGAGGGCCCTACGAGCAGTACTTC	CARGGPYEQYF
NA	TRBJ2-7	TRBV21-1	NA	TGTGCCAGCAGCAAAGGCAGCGGGAGGGCCTCCTACGAGCAGTACTTC	CASSKGSGRASYEQYF
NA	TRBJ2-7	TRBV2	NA	TGTGCCAGCAGTGACCCTACTACCTACGAGCAGTACTTC	CASSDPTTYEQYF
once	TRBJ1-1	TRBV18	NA	TGTGCCAGCTCACCAGGGGGGATGAACACTGAAGCTTTCTTT	CASSPGGMNTEAFF
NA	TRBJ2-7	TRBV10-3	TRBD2	TGTGCCATCAGTGGATCTAGCGGGAGTGGGTACGAGCAGTACTTC	CAISGSSGSGYEQYF
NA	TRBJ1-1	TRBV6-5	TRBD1	TGTGCCAGCAGTTACACAGGGGTGAACACTGAAGCTTTCTTT	CASSYTGVNTEAFF
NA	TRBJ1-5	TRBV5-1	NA	TGCGCCAGCAGCCTACACGTGGAGGGAAAAGGCAATCAGCCCCAGCATTTT	CASSLHVEGKGNQPQHF
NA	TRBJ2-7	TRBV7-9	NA	TGTGCCAGCAGCGGTAGTTACGAGCAGTACTTC	CASSGSYEQYF
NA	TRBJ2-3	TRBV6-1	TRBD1	TGTGCCAGCAGTGTCCGCTCAGGGGGTACGCAGTATTTT	CASSVRSGGTQYF
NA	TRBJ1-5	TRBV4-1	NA	TGCGCCAGCAGCCAAGATACCCCTTATAGCAATCAGCCCCAGCATTTT	CASSQDTPYSNQPQHF
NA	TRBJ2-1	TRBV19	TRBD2	TGTGCCTCCTCCGGGACTAGCGGGAGGGCCCGTCTGCGGTTCTTC	CASSGTSGRARLRFF
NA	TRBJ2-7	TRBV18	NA	TGTGCCAGCTCACCAATCGGTTCTAATCCCGCCCACGAGCAGTACTTC	CASSPIGSNPAHEQYF
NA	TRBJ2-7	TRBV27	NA	TGTGCCAGCAGTTTAGGTATCAGCTACGAGCAGTACTTC	CASSLGISYEQYF
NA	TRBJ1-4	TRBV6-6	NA	TGTGCCAGCAGTTACTCCCCGGGGGGCGTTGAAAAACTGTTTTTT	CASSYSPGGVEKLFF
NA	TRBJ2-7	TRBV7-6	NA	TGTGCCAGCAGCTTAGCGGGCCCTTCTTACGAGCAGTACTTC	CASSLAGPSYEQYF
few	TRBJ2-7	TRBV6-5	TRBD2	TGTGCCAGCAGTTACTCTCTAGCGGGAGGCTACGAGCAGTACTTC	CASSYSLAGGYEQYF
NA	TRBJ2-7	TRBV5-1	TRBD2	TGCGCCAGCAGCTCGGGACTAGCTTTTACCCCCTACGAGCAGTACTTC	CASSSGLAFTPYEQYF
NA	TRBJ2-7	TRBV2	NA	TGTGCCAGCAGTGGGAGGGGGGTCTCCTACGAGCAGTACTTC	CASSGRGVSYEQYF
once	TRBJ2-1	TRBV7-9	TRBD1	TGTGCCAGCAGCCGACAGGGACAGGGGGTTAACAATGAGCAGTTCTTC	CASSRQGQGVNNEQFF
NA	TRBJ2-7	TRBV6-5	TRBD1	TGTGCCAGCAGTCAGACAGGGGGCGGTAGCGACGAGCAGTACTTC	CASSQTGGGSDEQYF
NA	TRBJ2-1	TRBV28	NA	TGTGCCAGCATCGCGTCCTACAATGAGCAGTTCTTC	CASIASYNEQFF
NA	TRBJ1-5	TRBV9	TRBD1	TGTGCCAGCAGCGTAGGGACAGGGAACCAGCCCCAGCATTTT	CASSVGTGNQPQHF
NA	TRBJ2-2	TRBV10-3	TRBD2	TGTGCCACCCGACTAGCGGGAGGAACCGGGGAGCTGTTTTTT	CATRLAGGTGELFF
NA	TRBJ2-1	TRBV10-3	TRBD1	TGTGCCATCGCCGGGACAGGGACCTACAATGAGCAGTTCTTC	CAIAGTGTYNEQFF
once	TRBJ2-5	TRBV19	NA	TGTGCCAGTAGTATAGGGGGAACGAACCAAGAGACCCAGTACTTC	CASSIGGTNQETQYF
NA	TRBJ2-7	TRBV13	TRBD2	TGTGCCAGCAGCCGTCCAGGACTAGCGGGAGCCTACGAGCAGTACTTC	CASSRPGLAGAYEQYF
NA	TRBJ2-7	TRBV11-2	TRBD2	TGTGCCAGCAGCCCACTTGGGGGACTAGGGTCTCCATCCTACGAGCAGTACTTC	CASSPLGGLGSPSYEQYF
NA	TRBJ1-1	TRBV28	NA	TGTGCCAGCAGTTTTCTCGAGCAGGCCCTGAACACTGAAGCTTTCTTT	CASSFLEQALNTEAFF
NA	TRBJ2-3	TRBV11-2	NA	TGTGCCAGCAGGTTCCCGGGCGGGGTCCTGGGGTATACGCAGTATTTT	CASRFPGGVLGYTQYF
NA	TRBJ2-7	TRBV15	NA	TGTGCCACCAGCAGAGAGTGGGGCGGGACCCGTTCCTACGAGCAGTACTTC	CATSREWGGTRSYEQYF
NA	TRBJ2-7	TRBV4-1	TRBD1	TGCGCCAGCAGCCAGGGGTCGGGGACAGGGGGCTACGAGCAGTACTTC	CASSQGSGTGGYEQYF
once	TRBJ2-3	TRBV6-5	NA	TGTGCCAGCAGGGGAGATTTCTTCACAGATACGCAGTATTTT	CASRGDFFTDTQYF
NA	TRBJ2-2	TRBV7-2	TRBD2	TGTGCCAGCAGCCTGAGAGCGGGAGGGCCCCAAGGGGAGCTGTTTTTT	CASSLRAGGPQGELFF
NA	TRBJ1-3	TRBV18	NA	TGTGCCAGCTCCCCCTTCGGGGCCAGCTCTGGAAACACCATATATTTT	CASSPFGASSGNTIYF
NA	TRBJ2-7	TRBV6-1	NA	TGTGCCAGCAGTTGGGACGCCCTCCGAGGCGAGCAGTACTTC	CASSWDALRGEQYF
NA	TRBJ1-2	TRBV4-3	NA	TGCGCCAGCAGCCAGAGGGTAATGGGCTATGGCTACACCTTC	CASSQRVMGYGYTF